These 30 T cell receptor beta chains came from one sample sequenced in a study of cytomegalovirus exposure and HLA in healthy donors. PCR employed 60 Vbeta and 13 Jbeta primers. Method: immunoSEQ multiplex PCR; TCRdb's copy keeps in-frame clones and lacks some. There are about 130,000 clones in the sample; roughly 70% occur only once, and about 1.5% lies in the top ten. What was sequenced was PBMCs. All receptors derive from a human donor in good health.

Here the CDR3 DNA reads TGTGCCAGCATTCAAACCAGGCGCGACGAGCAGTACTTC. Translated: CASIQTRRDEQYF. This chain joins TRBV28 and TRBJ2-7; D ambiguous. The CDR3 totals 13 residues. Germline CDR1 MDHEN, CDR2 SYDVKM. The V end lost 7 bases, the J end lost 5 bases, and 15 bases lay between the germline ends.

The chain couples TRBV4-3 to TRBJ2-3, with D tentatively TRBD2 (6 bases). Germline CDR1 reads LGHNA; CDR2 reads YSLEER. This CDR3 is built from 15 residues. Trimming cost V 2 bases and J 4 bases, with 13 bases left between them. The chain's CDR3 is CASSQITGVADTQYF. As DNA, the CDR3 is TGCGCCAGCAGCCAAATCACGGGAGTGGCAGATACGCAGTATTTT.

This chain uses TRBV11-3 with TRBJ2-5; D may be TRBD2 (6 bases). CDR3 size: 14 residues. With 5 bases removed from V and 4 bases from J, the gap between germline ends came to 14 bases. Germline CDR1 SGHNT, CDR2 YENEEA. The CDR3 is CASSHSTSGETQYF. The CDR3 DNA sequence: TGTGCCAGCAGCCACTCGACTAGTGGAGAGACCCAGTACTTC.

The CDR3 nucleotides are TGTGCCAGCGGGGGCATGGGGGCGAGGGAGACCCAGTACTTC. Residues: CASGGMGARETQYF. This chain connects TRBV2 to TRBJ2-5; D is perhaps TRBD1 (6 bases). The V end lost 8 bases, the J end lost 5 bases, and 18 bases lay between the germline ends. Germline loops: CDR1 SNHLY, CDR2 FYNNEI. CDR3 length equals 14 residues.

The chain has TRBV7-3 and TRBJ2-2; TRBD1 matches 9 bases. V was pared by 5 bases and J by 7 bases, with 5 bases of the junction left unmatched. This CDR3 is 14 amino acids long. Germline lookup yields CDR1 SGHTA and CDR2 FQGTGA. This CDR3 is CASSLDRGGGELFF. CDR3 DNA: TGTGCCAGCAGCCTCGACAGGGGGGGCGGGGAGCTGTTTTTT.

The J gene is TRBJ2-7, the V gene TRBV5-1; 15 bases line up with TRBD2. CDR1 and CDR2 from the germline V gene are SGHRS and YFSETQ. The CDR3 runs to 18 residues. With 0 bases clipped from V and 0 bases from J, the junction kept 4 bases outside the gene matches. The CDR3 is CASSLVGTSGRSSYEQYF. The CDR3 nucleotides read TGCGCCAGCAGCTTGGTTGGGACTAGCGGGAGGAGCTCCTACGAGCAGTACTTC.

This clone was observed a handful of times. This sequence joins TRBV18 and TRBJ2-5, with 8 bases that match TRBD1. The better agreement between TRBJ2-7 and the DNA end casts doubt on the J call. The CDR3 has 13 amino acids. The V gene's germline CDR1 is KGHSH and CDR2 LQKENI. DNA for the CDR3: TGTGCCAGCTCGGGACAGGTTTCCTACGAGCAGTACTTC. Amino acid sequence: CASSGQVSYEQYF.

CDR3 loop: CATSVSGSSYNEQFF. DNA for the CDR3: TGTGCCACCAGCGTTAGCGGGAGCTCCTACAATGAGCAGTTCTTC. J is TRBJ2-1 and V is TRBV15; 9 positions agree with TRBD2. CDR3 length: 15 amino acids. J lost 0 bases, V lost 5 bases, and 2 bases had no gene match. Germline assignment: CDR1 LNHNV and CDR2 YYDKDF (reference sequence).

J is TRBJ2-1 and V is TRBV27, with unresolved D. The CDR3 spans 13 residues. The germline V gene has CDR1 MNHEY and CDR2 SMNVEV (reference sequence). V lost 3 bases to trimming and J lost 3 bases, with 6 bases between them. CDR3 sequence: CASSFSNYNEQFF. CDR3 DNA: TGTGCCAGCAGTTTTTCCAACTACAATGAGCAGTTCTTC.

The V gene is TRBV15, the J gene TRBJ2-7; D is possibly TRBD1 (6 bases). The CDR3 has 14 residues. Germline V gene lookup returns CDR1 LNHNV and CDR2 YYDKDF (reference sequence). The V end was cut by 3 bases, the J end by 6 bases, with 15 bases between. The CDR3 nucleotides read TGTGCCACCAGCAGGGACCCACAGGGTACCGAGCAGTACTTC. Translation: CATSRDPQGTEQYF.

The CDR3 loop is CAISVGTVPNYGYTF. CDR3 sequence (DNA): TGTGCCATCAGTGTCGGGACAGTCCCTAACTATGGCTACACCTTC. The chain couples TRBV10-3 to TRBJ1-2; 7 bases line up with TRBD1. The CDR3 length is 15 residues. The trim removed 4 bases at V and 0 bases at J, leaving 5 bases unmatched. Per germline, CDR1 ENHRY and CDR2 SYGVKD.

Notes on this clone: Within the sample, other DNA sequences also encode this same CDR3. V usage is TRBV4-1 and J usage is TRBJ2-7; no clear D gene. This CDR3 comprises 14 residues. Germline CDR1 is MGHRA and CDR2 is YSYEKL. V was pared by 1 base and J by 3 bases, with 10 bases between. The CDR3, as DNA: TGCGCCAGCAGCCAAGTGCCCAGCGTCTACGAGCAGTACTTC. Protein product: CASSQVPSVYEQYF.

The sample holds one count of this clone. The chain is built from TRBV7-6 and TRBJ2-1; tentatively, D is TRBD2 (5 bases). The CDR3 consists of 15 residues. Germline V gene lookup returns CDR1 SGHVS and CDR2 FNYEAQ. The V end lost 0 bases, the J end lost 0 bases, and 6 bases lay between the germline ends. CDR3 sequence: CASSLAGSSYNEQFF. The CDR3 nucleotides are TGTGCCAGCAGCTTAGCGGGGAGCTCCTACAATGAGCAGTTCTTC. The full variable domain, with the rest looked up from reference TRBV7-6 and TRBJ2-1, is GAGVSQSPRYKVTKRGQDVALRCDPISGHVSLYWYRQALGQGPEFLTYFNYEAQQDKSGLPNDRFSAERPEGSISTLTIQRTEQRDSAMYRCASSLAGSSYNEQFFGPGTRLTVL.

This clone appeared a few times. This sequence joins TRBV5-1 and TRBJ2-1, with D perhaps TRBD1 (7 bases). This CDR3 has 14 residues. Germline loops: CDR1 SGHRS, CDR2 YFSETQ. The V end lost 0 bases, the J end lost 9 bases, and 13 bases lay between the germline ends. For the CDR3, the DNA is TGCGCCAGCAGCTTGGGACAGGGAGGATTTGAGCAGTTCTTC. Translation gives CASSLGQGGFEQFF.

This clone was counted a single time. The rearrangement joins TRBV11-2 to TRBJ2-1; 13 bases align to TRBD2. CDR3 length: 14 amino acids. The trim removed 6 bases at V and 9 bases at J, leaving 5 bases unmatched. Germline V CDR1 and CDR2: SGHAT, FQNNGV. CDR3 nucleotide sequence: TGTGCCAGCAGTGCCTGGACTAGCGGGAGTGAGCAGTTCTTC. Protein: CASSAWTSGSEQFF.

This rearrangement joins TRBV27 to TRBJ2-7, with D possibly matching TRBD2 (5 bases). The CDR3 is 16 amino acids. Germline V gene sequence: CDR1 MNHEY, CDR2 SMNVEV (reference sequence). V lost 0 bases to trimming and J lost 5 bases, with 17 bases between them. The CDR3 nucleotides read TGTGCCAGCAGTTTATCGATTGGAGGCCGTCGGGACGAGCAGTACTTC. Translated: CASSLSIGGRRDEQYF.

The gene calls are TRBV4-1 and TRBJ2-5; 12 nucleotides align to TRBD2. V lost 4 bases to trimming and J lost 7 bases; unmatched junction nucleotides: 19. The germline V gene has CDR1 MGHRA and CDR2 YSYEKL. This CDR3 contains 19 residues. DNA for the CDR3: TGCGCCAGCAGCCCCACGGACAATCGACTAGCGGGGGCTAGGGGGACCCAGTACTTC. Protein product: CASSPTDNRLAGARGTQYF.

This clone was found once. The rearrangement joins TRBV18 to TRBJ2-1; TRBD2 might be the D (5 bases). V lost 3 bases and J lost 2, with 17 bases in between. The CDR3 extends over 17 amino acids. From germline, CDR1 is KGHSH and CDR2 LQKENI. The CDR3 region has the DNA TGTGCCAGCTCACCTTATCGACTATCCGCCACCTACAATGAGCAGTTCTTC. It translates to CASSPYRLSATYNEQFF.

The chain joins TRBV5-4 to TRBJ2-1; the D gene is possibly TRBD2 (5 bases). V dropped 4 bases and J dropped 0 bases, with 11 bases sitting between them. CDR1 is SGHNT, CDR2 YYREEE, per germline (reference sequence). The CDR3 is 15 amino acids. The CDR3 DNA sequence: TGTGCCAGCAGCCCGCCGACTATCTCCTACAATGAGCAGTTCTTC. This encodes CASSPPTISYNEQFF.

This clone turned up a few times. CDR3 coding DNA: TGCGCCAGCAGCTCCGGGGTTGGGGAAAAACTGTTTTTT. Amino acids: CASSSGVGEKLFF. The chain combines TRBV5-1 with TRBJ1-4; D is unresolved. Germline assignment: CDR1 SGHRS and CDR2 YFSETQ. The CDR3 is 13 amino acids. V lost 3 bases and J 8 bases, leaving 11 bases between the germline ends.

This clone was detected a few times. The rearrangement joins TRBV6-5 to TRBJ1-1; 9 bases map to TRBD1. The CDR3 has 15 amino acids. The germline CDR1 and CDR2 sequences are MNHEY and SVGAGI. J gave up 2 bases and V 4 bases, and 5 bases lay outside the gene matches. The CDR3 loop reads CASSLTGGGNTEAFF. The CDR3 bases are TGTGCCAGCAGTTTAACAGGGGGCGGAAACACTGAAGCTTTCTTT.

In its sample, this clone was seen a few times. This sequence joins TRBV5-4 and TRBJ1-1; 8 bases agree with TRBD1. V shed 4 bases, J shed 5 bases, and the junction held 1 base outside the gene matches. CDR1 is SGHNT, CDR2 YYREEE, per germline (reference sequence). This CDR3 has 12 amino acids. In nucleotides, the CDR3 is TGTGCCAGCAGCACAGGGGGGACTGAAGCTTTCTTT. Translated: CASSTGGTEAFF.

The CDR3 bases are TGTGCCAGCAGCATTGGACAGGGGGTCGCGAATGAGCAGTTCTTC. It translates to CASSIGQGVANEQFF. The chain recombines TRBV7-3 with TRBJ2-1, with TRBD1 matching over 10 bases. V trimming: 5 bases; J trimming: 7 bases; junction bases outside the gene matches: 8. Looked up from germline, CDR1 is SGHTA and CDR2 is FQGTGA. There are 15 residues in the CDR3.

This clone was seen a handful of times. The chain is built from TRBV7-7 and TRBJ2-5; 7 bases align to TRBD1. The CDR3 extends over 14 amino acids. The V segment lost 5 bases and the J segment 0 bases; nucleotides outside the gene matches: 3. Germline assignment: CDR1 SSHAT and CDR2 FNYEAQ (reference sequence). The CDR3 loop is CASSKGTDQETQYF. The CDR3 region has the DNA TGTGCCAGCAGCAAAGGGACAGACCAAGAGACCCAGTACTTC.

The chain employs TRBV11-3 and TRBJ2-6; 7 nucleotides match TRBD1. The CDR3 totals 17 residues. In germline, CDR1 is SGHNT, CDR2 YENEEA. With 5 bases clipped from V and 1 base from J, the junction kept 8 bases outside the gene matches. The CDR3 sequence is CASSTNRGPSGANVLTF. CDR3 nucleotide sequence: TGTGCCAGCAGCACAAACAGGGGACCATCTGGGGCCAACGTCCTGACTTTC.

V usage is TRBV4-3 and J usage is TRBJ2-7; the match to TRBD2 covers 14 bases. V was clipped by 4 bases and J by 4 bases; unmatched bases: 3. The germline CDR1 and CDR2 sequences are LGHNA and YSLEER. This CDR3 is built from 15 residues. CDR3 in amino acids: CASSPGTSGSYEQYF. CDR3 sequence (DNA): TGCGCCAGCAGCCCCGGGACTAGCGGGAGTTACGAGCAGTACTTC.

This chain's CDR3 is CASSLIQREYAADTQYF. The CDR3 DNA sequence: TGTGCCAGCAGCTTAATTCAGCGGGAGTACGCGGCAGATACGCAGTATTTT. The chain recombines TRBV11-2 with TRBJ2-3; TRBD2 agrees at 8 bases. The CDR3 is 17 amino acids. CDR1 is SGHAT, CDR2 FQNNGV, per germline. V lost 2 bases and J lost 4; bases outside the gene matches: 11.

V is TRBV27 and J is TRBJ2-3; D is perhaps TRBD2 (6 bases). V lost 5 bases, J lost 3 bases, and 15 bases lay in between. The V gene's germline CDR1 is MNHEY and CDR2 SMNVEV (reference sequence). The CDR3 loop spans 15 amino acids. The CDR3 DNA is TGTGCCAGCAGTGCCCTCGGGACTCCGACAGATACGCAGTATTTT. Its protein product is CASSALGTPTDTQYF.

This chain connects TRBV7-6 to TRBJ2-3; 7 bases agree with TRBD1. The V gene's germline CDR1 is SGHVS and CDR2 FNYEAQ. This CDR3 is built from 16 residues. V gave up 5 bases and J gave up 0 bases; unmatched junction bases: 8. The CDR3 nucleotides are TGTGCCAGCAGCCTCCGGACAGGAGAGAGCACAGATACGCAGTATTTT. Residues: CASSLRTGESTDTQYF. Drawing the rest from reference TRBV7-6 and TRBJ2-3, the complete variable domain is GAGVSQSPRYKVTKRGQDVALRCDPISGHVSLYWYRQALGQGPEFLTYFNYEAQQDKSGLPNDRFSAERPEGSISTLTIQRTEQRDSAMYRCASSLRTGESTDTQYFGPGTRLTVL.

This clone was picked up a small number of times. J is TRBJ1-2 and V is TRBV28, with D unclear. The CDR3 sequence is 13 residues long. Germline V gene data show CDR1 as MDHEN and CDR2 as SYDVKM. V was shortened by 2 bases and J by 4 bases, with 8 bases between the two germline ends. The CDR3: CASSLSGLYGYTF. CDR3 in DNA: TGTGCCAGCAGTTTAAGCGGCCTCTATGGCTACACCTTC.